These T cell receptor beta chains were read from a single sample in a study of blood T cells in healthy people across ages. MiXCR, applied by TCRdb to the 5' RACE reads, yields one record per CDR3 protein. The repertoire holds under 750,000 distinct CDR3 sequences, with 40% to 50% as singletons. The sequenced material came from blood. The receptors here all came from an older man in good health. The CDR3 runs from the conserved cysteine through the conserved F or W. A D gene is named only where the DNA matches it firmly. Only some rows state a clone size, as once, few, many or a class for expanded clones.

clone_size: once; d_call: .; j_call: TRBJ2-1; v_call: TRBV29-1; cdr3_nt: TGCAGCGTTGATGGCGTGGTCAATGAGCAGTTCTTC; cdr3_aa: CSVDGVVNEQFF
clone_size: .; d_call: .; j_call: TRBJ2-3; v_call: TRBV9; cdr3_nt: TGTGCCAGCAGCGTAAACCCCACCGGAGATACGCAGTATTTT; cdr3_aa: CASSVNPTGDTQYF
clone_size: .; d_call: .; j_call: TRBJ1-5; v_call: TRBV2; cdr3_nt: TGTGCCAGTGGGGGCCTTTTGGGGCAGCCCCAGCATTTT; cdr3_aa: CASGGLLGQPQHF
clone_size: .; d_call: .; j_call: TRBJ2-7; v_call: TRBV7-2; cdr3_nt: TGTGCCAGCAGCTTAGTAGGGGGGATCTCCTACGAGCAGTACTTC; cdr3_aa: CASSLVGGISYEQYF
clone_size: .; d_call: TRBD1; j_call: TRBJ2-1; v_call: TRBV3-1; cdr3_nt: TGTGCCAGCAGCCCCAGGGGGCCAGGGGTGAACAATGAGCAGTTCTTC; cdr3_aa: CASSPRGPGVNNEQFF
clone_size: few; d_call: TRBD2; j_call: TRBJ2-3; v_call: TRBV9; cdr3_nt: TGTGCCAGCAGCGTAGAAGCGGGGGGCACAGATACGCAGTATTTT; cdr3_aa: CASSVEAGGTDTQYF
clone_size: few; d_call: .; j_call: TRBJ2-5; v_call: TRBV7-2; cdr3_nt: TGTGCCAGCAGCTTCTGGGCTAGCACCGTAGCCGTGACCCAGTACTTC; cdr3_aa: CASSFWASTVAVTQYF
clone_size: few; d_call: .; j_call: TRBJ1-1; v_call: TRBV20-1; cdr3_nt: TGCAGAGCTCGGGGAACTATGAACACTGAAGCTTTCTTT; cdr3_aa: CRARGTMNTEAFF
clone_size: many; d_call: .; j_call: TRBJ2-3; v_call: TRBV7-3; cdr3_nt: TGTGCCAGCAGCCTGGGTCCTCGCACAGATACGCAGTATTTT; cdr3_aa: CASSLGPRTDTQYF
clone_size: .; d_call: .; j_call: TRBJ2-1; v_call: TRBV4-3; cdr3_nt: TGCGCCAGCAGCCACGACTTAAGCTCCTACAATGAGCAGTTCTTC; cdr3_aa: CASSHDLSSYNEQFF
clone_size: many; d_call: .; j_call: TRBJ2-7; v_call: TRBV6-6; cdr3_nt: TGTGCCAGCAGTTACTCGAATGACAGGTCCTACGAGCAGTACTTC; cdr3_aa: CASSYSNDRSYEQYF